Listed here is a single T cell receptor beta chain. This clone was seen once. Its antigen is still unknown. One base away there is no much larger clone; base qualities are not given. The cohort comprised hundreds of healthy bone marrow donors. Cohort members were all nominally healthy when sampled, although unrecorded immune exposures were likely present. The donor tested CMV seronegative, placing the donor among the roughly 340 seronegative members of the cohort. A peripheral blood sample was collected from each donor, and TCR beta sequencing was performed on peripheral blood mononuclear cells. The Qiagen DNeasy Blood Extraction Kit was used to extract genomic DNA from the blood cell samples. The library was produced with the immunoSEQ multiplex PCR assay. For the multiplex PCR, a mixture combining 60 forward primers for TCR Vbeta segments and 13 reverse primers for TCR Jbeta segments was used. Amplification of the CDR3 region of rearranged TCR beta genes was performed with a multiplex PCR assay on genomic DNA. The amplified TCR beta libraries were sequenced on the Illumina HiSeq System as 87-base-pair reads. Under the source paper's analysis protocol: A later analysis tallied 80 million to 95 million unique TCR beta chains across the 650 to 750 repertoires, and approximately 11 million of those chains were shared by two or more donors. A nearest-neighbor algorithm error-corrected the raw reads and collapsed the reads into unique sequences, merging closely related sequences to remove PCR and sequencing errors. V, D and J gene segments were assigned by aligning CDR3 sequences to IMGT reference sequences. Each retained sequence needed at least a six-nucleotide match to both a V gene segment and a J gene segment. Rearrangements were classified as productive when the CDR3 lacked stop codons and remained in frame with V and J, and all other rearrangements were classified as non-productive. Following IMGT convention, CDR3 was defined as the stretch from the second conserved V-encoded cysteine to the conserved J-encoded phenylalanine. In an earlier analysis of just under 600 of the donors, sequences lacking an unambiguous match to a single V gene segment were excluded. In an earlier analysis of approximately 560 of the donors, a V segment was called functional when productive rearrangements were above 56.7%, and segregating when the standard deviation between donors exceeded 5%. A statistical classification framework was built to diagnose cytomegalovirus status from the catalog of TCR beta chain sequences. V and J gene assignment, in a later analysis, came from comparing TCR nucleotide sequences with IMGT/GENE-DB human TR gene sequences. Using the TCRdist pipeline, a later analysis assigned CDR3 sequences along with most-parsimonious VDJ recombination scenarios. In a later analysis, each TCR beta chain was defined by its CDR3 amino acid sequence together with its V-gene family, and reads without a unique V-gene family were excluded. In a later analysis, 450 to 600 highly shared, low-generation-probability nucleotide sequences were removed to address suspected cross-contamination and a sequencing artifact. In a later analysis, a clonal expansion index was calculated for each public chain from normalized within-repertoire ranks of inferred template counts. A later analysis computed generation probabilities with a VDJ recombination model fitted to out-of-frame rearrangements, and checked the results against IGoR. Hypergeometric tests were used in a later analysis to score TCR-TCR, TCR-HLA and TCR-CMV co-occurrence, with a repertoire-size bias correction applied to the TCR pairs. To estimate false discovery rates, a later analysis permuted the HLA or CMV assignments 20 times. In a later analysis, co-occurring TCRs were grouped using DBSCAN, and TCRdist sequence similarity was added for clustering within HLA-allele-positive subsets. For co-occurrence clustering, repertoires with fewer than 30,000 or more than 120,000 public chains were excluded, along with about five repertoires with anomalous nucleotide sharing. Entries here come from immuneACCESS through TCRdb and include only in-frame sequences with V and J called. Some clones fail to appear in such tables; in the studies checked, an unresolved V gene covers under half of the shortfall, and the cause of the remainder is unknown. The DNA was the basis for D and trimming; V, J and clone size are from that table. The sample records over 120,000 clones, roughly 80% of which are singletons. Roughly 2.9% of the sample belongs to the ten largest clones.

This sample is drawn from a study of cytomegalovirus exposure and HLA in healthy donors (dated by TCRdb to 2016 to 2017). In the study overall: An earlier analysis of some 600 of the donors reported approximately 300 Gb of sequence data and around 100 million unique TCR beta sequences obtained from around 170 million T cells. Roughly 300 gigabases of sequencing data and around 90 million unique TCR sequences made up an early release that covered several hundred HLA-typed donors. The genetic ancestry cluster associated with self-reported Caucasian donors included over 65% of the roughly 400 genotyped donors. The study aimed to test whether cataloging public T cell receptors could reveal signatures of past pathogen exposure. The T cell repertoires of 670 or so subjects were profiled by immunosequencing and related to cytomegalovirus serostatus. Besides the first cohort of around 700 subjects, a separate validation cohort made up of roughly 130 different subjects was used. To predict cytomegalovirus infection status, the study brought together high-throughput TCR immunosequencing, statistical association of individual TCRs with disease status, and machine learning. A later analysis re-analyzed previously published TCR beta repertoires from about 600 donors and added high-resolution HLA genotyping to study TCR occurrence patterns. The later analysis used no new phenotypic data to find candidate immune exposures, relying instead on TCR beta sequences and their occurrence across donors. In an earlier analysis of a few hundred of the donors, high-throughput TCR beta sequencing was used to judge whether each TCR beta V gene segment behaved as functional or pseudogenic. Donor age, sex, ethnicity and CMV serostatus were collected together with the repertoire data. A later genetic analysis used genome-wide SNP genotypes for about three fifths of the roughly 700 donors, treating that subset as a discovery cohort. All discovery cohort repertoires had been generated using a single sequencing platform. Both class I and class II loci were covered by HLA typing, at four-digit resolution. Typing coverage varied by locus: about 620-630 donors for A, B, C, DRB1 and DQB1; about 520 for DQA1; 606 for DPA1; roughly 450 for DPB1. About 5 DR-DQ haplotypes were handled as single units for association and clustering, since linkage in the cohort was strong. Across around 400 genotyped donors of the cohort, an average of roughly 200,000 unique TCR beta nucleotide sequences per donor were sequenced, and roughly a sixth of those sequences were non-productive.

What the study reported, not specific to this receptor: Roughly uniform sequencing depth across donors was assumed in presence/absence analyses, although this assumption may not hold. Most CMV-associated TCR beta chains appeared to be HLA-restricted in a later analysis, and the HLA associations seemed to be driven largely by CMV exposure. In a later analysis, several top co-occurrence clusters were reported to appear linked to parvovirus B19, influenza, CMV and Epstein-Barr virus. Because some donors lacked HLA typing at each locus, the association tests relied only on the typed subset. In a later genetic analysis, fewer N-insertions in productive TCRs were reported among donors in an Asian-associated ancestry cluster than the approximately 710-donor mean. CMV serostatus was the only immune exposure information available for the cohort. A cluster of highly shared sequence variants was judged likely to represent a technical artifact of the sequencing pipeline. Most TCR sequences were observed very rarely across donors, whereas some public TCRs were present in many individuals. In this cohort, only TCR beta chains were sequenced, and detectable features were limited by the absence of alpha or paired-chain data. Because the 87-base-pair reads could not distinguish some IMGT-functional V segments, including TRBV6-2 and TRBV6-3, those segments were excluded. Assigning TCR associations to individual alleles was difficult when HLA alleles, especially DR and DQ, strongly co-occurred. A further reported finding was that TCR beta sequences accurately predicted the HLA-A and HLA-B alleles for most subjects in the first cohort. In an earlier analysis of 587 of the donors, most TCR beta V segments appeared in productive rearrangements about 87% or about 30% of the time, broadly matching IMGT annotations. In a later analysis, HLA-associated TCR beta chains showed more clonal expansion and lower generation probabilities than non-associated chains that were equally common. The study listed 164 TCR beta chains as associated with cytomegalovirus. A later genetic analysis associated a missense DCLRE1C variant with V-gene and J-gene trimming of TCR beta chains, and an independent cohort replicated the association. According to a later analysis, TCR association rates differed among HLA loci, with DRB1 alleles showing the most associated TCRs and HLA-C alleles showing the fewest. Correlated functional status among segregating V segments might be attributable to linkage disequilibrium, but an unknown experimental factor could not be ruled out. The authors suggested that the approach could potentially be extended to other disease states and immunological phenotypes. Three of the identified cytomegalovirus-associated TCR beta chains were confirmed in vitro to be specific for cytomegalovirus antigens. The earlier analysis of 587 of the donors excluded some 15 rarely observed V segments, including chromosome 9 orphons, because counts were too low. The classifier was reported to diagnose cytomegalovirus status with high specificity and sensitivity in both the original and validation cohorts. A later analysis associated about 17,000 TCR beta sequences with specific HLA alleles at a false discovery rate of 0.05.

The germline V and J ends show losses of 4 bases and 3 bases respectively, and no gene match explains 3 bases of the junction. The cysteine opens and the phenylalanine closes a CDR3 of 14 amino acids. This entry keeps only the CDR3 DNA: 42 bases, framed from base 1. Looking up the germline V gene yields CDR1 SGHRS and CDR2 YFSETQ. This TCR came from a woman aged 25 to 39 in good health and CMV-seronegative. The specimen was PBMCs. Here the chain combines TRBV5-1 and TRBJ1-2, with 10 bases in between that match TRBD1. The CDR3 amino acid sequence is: CASSRDRGDYGYTF. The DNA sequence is TGCGCCAGCAGCCGGGACAGGGGCGACTATGGCTACACCTTC.